These 27 T cell receptor beta chains were all obtained from the same sample, sequenced in a study of blood T cell repertoires in COVID-19. Using immunoSEQ multiplex PCR, the repertoire was profiled, and TCRdb retains in-frame clones only, with some absent. Of 150,000 to 200,000 clones in the sample, about 90% were seen once. The sample taken for sequencing was peripheral blood. The source of these receptors is a man aged 25 to 40 with COVID-19, enrolled during active disease.

The rearrangement uses TRBV7-6 and TRBJ2-1, with 13 bases identical to TRBD2. This CDR3 is 19 amino acids long. V was pared by 0 bases and J by 0 bases, with 5 bases of the junction left unmatched. Germline V CDR1 and CDR2: SGHVS, FNYEAQ. The CDR3 loop reads CASSLAGTSGVHSYNEQFF. CDR3 DNA sequence: TGTGCCAGCAGCTTAGCGGGGACTAGCGGGGTCCACTCCTACAATGAGCAGTTCTTC.

This chain joins TRBV2 and TRBJ2-7; 9 bases are shared with TRBD1. This CDR3 contains 13 residues. The V gene end was trimmed by 11 bases and the J gene end by 3 bases; junction bases not matched to a gene: 8. Germline assignment: CDR1 SNHLY and CDR2 FYNNEI. The CDR3 loop reads CAVRQGGFYEQYF. In DNA, the CDR3 is TGTGCCGTTAGACAGGGGGGTTTCTACGAGCAGTACTTC.

The chain couples TRBV5-6 to TRBJ2-1, with D unclear. Germline lookup yields CDR1 SGHDT and CDR2 YYEEEE. Trimming took 6 bases from V and 0 from J, leaving 13 bases between them. CDR3 length: 15 amino acids. The CDR3 region has the DNA TGTGCCAGCACTTTCGAGGCCAGCTCCTACAATGAGCAGTTCTTC. This sequence encodes CASTFEASSYNEQFF.

This clone was recorded a few times. The V call is TRBV7-9, the J call TRBJ1-2, with TRBD1 as a possible D gene (6 bases). This CDR3 is built from 18 residues. V was cut by 2 bases and J by 6 bases, with 25 bases left in between. Looked up from germline, CDR1 is SEHNR and CDR2 is FQNEAQ (reference sequence). The CDR3 DNA sequence: TGTGCCAGCAGCTTATTAATGGTGGGGACACCCACGAAGGATGGCTACACCTTC. The encoded protein is CASSLLMVGTPTKDGYTF. Variable domain in full (rest from reference TRBV7-9 and TRBJ1-2): DTGVSQNPRHKITKRGQNVTFRCDPISEHNRLYWYRQTLGQGPEFLTYFQNEAQLEKSRLLSDRFSAERPKGSFSTLEIQRTEQGDSAMYLCASSLLMVGTPTKDGYTFGSGTRLTVV.

The V gene is TRBV18, the J gene TRBJ1-4; 7 positions agree with TRBD1. With 1 base clipped from V and 8 bases from J, the junction kept 4 bases outside the gene matches. This CDR3 is built from 14 residues. Germline V gives CDR1 KGHSH, CDR2 LQKENI. The CDR3 spells CASSPQGAGEKLFF. The CDR3 bases are TGTGCCAGCTCACCACAGGGGGCAGGGGAAAAACTGTTTTTT.

This rearrangement joins TRBV7-8 to TRBJ2-7, with D maybe TRBD1 (5 bases). V was shortened by 7 bases and J by 5 bases, with 18 bases between the two germline ends. CDR1 SGHVS and CDR2 FQNEAQ come from the germline V gene. The CDR3 has 14 amino acids. The CDR3: CASTPMPGIHEQYF. CDR3 nucleotides: TGTGCCAGCACCCCAATGCCAGGGATCCACGAGCAGTACTTC.

The chain recombines TRBV4-1 with TRBJ2-1; TRBD2 agrees at 8 bases. V shed 3 bases and J 16 bases; nucleotides not matched to a gene: 11. Germline values: CDR1 MGHRA, CDR2 YSYEKL. CDR3 length equals 13 residues. The DNA of the CDR3 is TGCGCCAGCAGCCACGCCCGGGGGGGCCCCGTTTTCTTC. This translates into CASSHARGGPVFF.

The rearrangement uses TRBV19 and TRBJ1-2; the D gene is possibly TRBD1 (5 bases). CDR1 and CDR2 (germline): LNHDA, SQIVND (reference sequence). CDR3 size: 16 residues. V dropped 9 bases and J dropped 6 bases, with 26 bases sitting between them. The CDR3 loop reads CASDPAGGSGKNGYTF. The CDR3 region has the DNA TGTGCCAGCGACCCAGCGGGGGGGAGCGGTAAAAATGGCTACACCTTC.

This clone was detected a few times. V is TRBV6-2 or TRBV6-3 and J is TRBJ2-7; 9 positions agree with TRBD2. With V trimmed by 2 bases and J by 4 bases, 9 bases remained unmatched. This CDR3 comprises 16 residues. Germline V gene lookup returns CDR1 MNHEY and CDR2 SVGEGT. Written as DNA, the CDR3 is TGTGCCAGCAGTTACCCCATCTGGCGGGAGGGGTACGAGCAGTACTTC. It is translated as CASSYPIWREGYEQYF.

The chain uses TRBV2 and TRBJ1-5; D is perhaps TRBD1 (6 bases). Trimming took off 5 bases at V and 3 bases at J, with 14 bases between the two ends. Looked up from germline, CDR1 is SNHLY and CDR2 is FYNNEI. CDR3 length: 15 amino acids. This chain's CDR3 is CASSLTGRHNQPQHF. In DNA form, the CDR3 reads TGTGCCAGCAGTTTGACAGGCCGTCACAATCAGCCCCAGCATTTT.

The chain uses TRBV11-3 and TRBJ2-5; 11 bases agree with TRBD1. Germline V gene sequence: CDR1 SGHNT, CDR2 YENEEA. This CDR3 spans 16 amino acids. Losses at the gene ends were 5 bases for V and 0 bases for J; bases not matched to a gene: 5. The CDR3 sequence: CASSLGQGVYQETQYF. The CDR3 DNA sequence: TGTGCCAGCAGCCTGGGACAGGGGGTGTACCAAGAGACCCAGTACTTC.

This clone was seen just once. This chain connects TRBV7-9 to TRBJ1-2, with D possibly matching TRBD1 (5 bases). V was clipped by 1 base and J by 5 bases, with 14 bases between them. The CDR3 sequence is 15 residues long. CDR1 and CDR2 (germline): SEHNR, FQNEAQ (reference sequence). Written as DNA, the CDR3 is TGTGCCAGCAGCTTAGGGGGCACCCCGGTATATGGCTACACCTTC. Its translation: CASSLGGTPVYGYTF.

This clone was seen just once. This chain links TRBV7-2 with TRBJ1-2; 8 nucleotides agree with TRBD1. V lost 6 bases, J lost 7 bases, and 4 bases stayed unmatched. The CDR3 loop spans 12 amino acids. Germline V gene lookup returns CDR1 SGHTA and CDR2 FQGNSA. Here the CDR3 reads CASRSGQGGYTF. Written as DNA, the CDR3 is TGTGCCAGCAGATCCGGACAGGGTGGCTACACCTTC.

V and J are TRBV2 and TRBJ1-1; the D is unclear. Germline CDR1 is SNHLY and CDR2 is FYNNEI. The V gene lost 5 bases and the J gene lost 0 bases, with 4 bases spanning the gap. The CDR3 is made up of 12 amino acids. CDR3 sequence reads: CASSPLNTEAFF. CDR3 bases: TGTGCCAGCAGTCCGTTGAACACTGAAGCTTTCTTT.

The chain links TRBV10-2 to TRBJ2-7; tentative D call: TRBD2 (6 bases). In germline, CDR1 is WSHSY, CDR2 SAAADI. The CDR3 contains 13 residues. V lost 2 bases to trimming and J lost 3 bases, with 8 bases between them. The CDR3 nucleotides are TGCGCCAGCAGTGAGCGGCGGGACTACGAGCAGTACTTC. Amino acid sequence: CASSERRDYEQYF.

This chain uses TRBV25-1 with TRBJ2-7, with 13 bases fitting TRBD2. Trimming cost V 4 bases and J 6 bases; bases outside gene matches: 6. The CDR3 sequence is 15 residues long. Per the germline V gene, CDR1 is MGHDK and CDR2 is SYGVNS. The CDR3 loop is CASSAAGLAGVEQYF. The CDR3, as DNA: TGTGCCAGCAGTGCCGCCGGACTAGCGGGGGTCGAGCAGTACTTC.

The chain is built from TRBV29-1 and TRBJ2-1, with 10 bases that match TRBD2. The CDR3 runs to 11 residues. Germline V lookup: CDR1 SQVTM, CDR2 ANQGSEA. V was clipped by 6 bases and J by 10 bases; unmatched bases: 3. In nucleotides, the CDR3 is TGCAGCGTCCGGACTAGCGGCGAGCAGTTCTTC. Translating gives CSVRTSGEQFF.

The J gene is TRBJ1-2, the V gene TRBV24-1; unclear D gene. Trimming took 0 bases from V and 4 from J, leaving 14 bases between them. CDR3 size: 16 residues. The V gene's germline CDR1 is KGHDR and CDR2 SFDVKD. The DNA for the CDR3 is TGTGCCACCAGTGATTTGCTGAGAGGCCCTAGCTATGGCTACACCTTC. Residues: CATSDLLRGPSYGYTF.

The chain uses TRBV6-5 and TRBJ1-2, with 8 bases that match TRBD1. Germline values: CDR1 MNHEY, CDR2 SVGAGI. Trimming took 2 bases from V and 4 from J; bases not matched to a gene: 9. The CDR3 is 16 residues long. The CDR3 DNA sequence: TGTGCCAGCAGTTACGGGCTGACAGGGGTTCGCTATGGCTACACCTTC. It yields the protein CASSYGLTGVRYGYTF.

The rearrangement joins TRBV11-2 to TRBJ2-3; 11 bases match TRBD1. From germline, CDR1 is SGHAT and CDR2 FQNNGV. V was pared by 5 bases and J by 1 base, with 5 bases of the junction left unmatched. There are 16 residues in the CDR3. The CDR3 region has the DNA TGTGCCAGCAGCCCCGGGACAGGGGGAGGCACAGATACGCAGTATTTT. Translated: CASSPGTGGGTDTQYF.

This clone has a single count. The chain links TRBV6-4 to TRBJ2-1; 10 nucleotides align to TRBD1. The germline V gene has CDR1 MRHNA and CDR2 SNTAGT. The V and J ends lost 6 bases and 5 bases, in that order; junction bases with no gene match: 10. This CDR3 spans 16 amino acids. The CDR3 protein is CASSRQGAMVDNEQFF. CDR3 nucleotides: TGTGCCAGCAGCAGACAGGGGGCAATGGTAGACAATGAGCAGTTCTTC.

The V gene is TRBV5-6, the J gene TRBJ2-7; 9 bases fit TRBD1. This CDR3 region has 14 residues. Germline assignment: CDR1 SGHDT and CDR2 YYEEEE. With V trimmed by 3 bases and J by 4 bases, 5 bases remained unmatched. The CDR3 protein is CASSYPGQGYEQYF. The CDR3 nucleotides are TGTGCCAGCAGCTATCCGGGACAGGGTTACGAGCAGTACTTC.

The genes are TRBV28 and TRBJ1-1, with 12 bases matching TRBD1. The CDR3 spans 15 residues. Germline V gene data show CDR1 as MDHEN and CDR2 as SYDVKM. J gave up 1 base and V 7 bases, and 4 bases lay outside the gene matches. This CDR3 is CASTGQGAPNTEAFF. The CDR3 DNA sequence: TGTGCCAGCACGGGACAGGGGGCGCCGAACACTGAAGCTTTCTTT.

This clone is a singleton in its sample. This sequence joins TRBV7-9 and TRBJ2-3, with TRBD1 identical over 8 bases. V shed 4 bases and J 1 base; nucleotides not matched to a gene: 4. Per the germline V gene, CDR1 is SEHNR and CDR2 is FQNEAQ (reference sequence). The CDR3 sequence is 15 residues long. The CDR3 DNA reads as TGTGCCAGCAGCTCCTCGGACAGGGGCACAGATACGCAGTATTTT. Translation gives CASSSSDRGTDTQYF.

The chain carries TRBV7-2 and TRBJ1-3; possibly TRBD1 for D (5 bases). The germline V and J ends were trimmed by 5 bases and 4 bases, with 12 bases remaining between them. The CDR3 is 14 amino acids. Germline V lookup: CDR1 SGHTA, CDR2 FQGNSA. CDR3 bases: TGTGCCAGCAGCAACCTCCGGGGGGGAAACACCATATATTTT. It codes for CASSNLRGGNTIYF.

This clone was counted a single time. The chain recombines TRBV10-3 with TRBJ1-2; 8 bases match TRBD1. The CDR3 is made up of 16 amino acids. Per the germline V gene, CDR1 is ENHRY and CDR2 is SYGVKD. Unmatched junction bases numbered 11, after V lost 4 bases and J lost 4 bases. The CDR3 reads CAISGGSVGTGYGYTF. CDR3 DNA: TGTGCCATCAGTGGGGGGTCGGTCGGGACAGGCTATGGCTACACCTTC.

The CDR3 coding sequence is TGTGCCAGTAGTATCGACAGGGGGAACACCGGGGAGCTGTTTTTT. It is translated as CASSIDRGNTGELFF. V usage is TRBV19 and J usage is TRBJ2-2; 8 positions match TRBD1. Germline V CDR1 and CDR2: LNHDA, SQIVND (reference sequence). V shed 3 bases, J shed 1 base, and the junction held 1 base outside the gene matches. The CDR3 loop spans 15 amino acids.